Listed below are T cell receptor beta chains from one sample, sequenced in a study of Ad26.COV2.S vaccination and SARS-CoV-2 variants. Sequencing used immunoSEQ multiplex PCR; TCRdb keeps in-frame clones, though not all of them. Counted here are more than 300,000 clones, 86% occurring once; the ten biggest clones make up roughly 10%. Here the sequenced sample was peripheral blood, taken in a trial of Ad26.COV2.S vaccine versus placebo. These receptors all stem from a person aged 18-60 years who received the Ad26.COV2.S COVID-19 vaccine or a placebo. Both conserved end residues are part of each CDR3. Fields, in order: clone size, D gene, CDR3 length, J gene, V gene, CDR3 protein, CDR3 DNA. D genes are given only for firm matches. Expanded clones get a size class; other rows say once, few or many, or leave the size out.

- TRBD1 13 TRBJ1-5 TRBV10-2 CASSGQGGQPQHF TGCGCCAGCAGTGGACAGGGGGGTCAGCCCCAGCATTTT
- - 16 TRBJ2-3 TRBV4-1 CASSHKVLGLPDTQYF TGCGCCAGCAGCCACAAGGTGTTGGGACTGCCAGATACGCAGTATTTT
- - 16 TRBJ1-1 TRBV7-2 CASSPRWKGMNTEAFF TGTGCCAGCAGCCCCAGGTGGAAGGGGATGAACACTGAAGCTTTCTTT
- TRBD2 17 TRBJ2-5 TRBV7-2 CASSLRLAGGGRETQYF TGTGCCAGCAGCCTCCGACTAGCGGGAGGGGGGCGAGAGACCCAGTACTTC
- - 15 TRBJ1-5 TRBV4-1 CASSQEGVGNQPQHF TGCGCCAGCAGCCAAGAGGGGGTCGGGAATCAGCCCCAGCATTTT
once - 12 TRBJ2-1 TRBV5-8 CASTKWGNEQFF TGTGCCAGCACAAAATGGGGCAATGAGCAGTTCTTC
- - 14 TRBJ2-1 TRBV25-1 CASSVGSSYNEQFF TGTGCCAGTTCGGTGGGAAGCTCCTACAATGAGCAGTTCTTC
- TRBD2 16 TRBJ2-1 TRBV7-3 CASSLGGSSGSSEQFF TGTGCCAGCAGCTTAGGCGGCTCTAGCGGGAGCAGTGAGCAGTTCTTC
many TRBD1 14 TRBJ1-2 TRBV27 CASSSGTETYGYTF TGTGCCAGCAGTTCCGGGACAGAGACCTATGGCTACACCTTC
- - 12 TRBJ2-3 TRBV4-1 CASSYTSGTQYF TGCGCCAGCAGCTACACATCGGGCACGCAGTATTTT
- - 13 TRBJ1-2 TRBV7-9 CASRLDSAYGYTF TGTGCCAGCAGGCTGGACTCTGCCTATGGCTACACCTTC
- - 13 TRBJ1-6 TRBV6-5 CASSEGGVSPLHF TGTGCCAGCAGCGAGGGGGGGGTTTCACCCCTCCACTTT
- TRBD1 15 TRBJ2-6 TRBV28 CATRTGTTGANVLTF TGTGCCACCCGGACAGGGACCACTGGGGCCAACGTCCTGACTTTC
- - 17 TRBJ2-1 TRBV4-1 CASSQGGGRDPRNEQFF TGCGCCAGCAGCCAAGGGGGGGGGCGGGACCCCCGGAATGAGCAGTTCTTC
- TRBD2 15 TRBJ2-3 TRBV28 CASSPAGGGTDTQYF TGTGCCAGCAGTCCCGCGGGAGGCGGCACAGATACGCAGTATTTT
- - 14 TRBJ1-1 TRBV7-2 CASSSWGPNTEAFF TGTGCCAGCAGCTCCTGGGGTCCGAACACTGAAGCTTTCTTT
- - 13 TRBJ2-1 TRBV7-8 CASRPPARNEQFF TGTGCCAGCAGACCTCCGGCGCGGAATGAGCAGTTCTTC
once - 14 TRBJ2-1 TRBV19 CASSDGPLQDEQFF TGTGCCAGTAGCGACGGGCCCCTACAGGATGAGCAGTTCTTC
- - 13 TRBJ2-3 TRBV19 CASRLINTDTQYF TGTGCCAGTAGATTAATTAACACAGATACGCAGTATTTT
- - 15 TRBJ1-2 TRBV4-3 CASSQDVDTGYGYTF TGCGCCAGCAGCCAAGATGTGGACACTGGCTATGGCTACACCTTC
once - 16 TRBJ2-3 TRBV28 CASSPMGRVGTDTQYF TGTGCCAGCAGTCCAATGGGGCGGGTAGGCACAGATACGCAGTATTTT
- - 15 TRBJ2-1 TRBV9 CASSQSPNPRNEQFF TGTGCCAGCAGCCAATCCCCTAACCCCCGCAATGAGCAGTTCTTC
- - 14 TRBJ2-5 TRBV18 CASSPSGGGETQYF TGTGCCAGCTCACCCTCGGGCGGAGGAGAGACCCAGTACTTC
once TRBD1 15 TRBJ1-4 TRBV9 CASSEGGQGNEKLFF TGTGCCAGCAGCGAGGGGGGACAGGGGAATGAAAAACTGTTTTTT
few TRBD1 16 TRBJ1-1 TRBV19 CASSMFPAGGSTEAFF TGTGCCAGTAGTATGTTCCCGGCAGGGGGGAGCACTGAAGCTTTCTTT
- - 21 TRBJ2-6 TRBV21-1 CASSKNRQATGTPSGANVLTF TGTGCCAGCAGCAAGAACAGACAAGCGACGGGGACACCCTCTGGGGCCAACGTCCTGACTTTC
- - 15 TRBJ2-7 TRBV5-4 CASSLGSSRGYEQYF TGTGCCAGCAGCTTAGGATCCTCGAGGGGATACGAGCAGTACTTC
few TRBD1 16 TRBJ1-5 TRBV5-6 CASSKAPGTANQPQHF TGTGCCAGCAGTAAGGCTCCGGGGACAGCTAATCAGCCCCAGCATTTT
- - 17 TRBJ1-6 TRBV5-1 CASSLVGRGEGNSPLHF TGCGCCAGCAGCTTGGTGGGCAGGGGCGAGGGAAATTCACCCCTCCACTTT